The 25 T cell receptor beta chains listed next were all sequenced from one sample in a study of cytomegalovirus exposure and HLA in healthy donors. PCR used 60 Vbeta primers and 13 Jbeta primers. The method was immunoSEQ multiplex PCR; TCRdb's version includes in-frame clones alone and lacks a portion of them. This table has 170,000 or so clones, 75% to 85% appearing once. The sequenced material came from PBMCs. These receptors originate from a woman in her sixties or seventies in good health and CMV-seropositive.

J is TRBJ1-1 and V is TRBV6-5; D not resolved. Germline V gene data show CDR1 as MNHEY and CDR2 as SVGAGI. There are 12 residues in the CDR3. V lost 8 bases, J lost 1 base, and 8 bases lay in between. CDR3 DNA: TGTGCCAGCGGCGGCCCGAACACTGAAGCTTTCTTT. Its translation is CASGGPNTEAFF.

CDR3 sequence: CASRSGTYYEQYF. CDR3 bases: TGTGCCAGCAGGAGCGGGACTTACTACGAGCAGTACTTC. This chain uses TRBV2 with TRBJ2-7; 7 nucleotides line up with TRBD2. The CDR3 loop spans 13 amino acids. CDR1 and CDR2 from the germline V gene are SNHLY and FYNNEI. J lost 3 bases, V lost 6 bases, and 5 bases had no gene match.

The V call is TRBV27, the J call TRBJ2-7; 7 bases match TRBD1. Germline V gene sequence: CDR1 MNHEY, CDR2 SMNVEV (reference sequence). The CDR3 contains 15 residues. V lost 2 bases to trimming and J lost 4 bases; unmatched junction nucleotides: 8. The CDR3 sequence: CASSLIGTAPYEQYF. The CDR3, as DNA: TGTGCCAGCAGTTTAATCGGGACAGCTCCATACGAGCAGTACTTC.

J is TRBJ2-3 and V is TRBV7-2, with a tentative D call TRBD2 (7 bases). V was cut by 4 bases and J by 3 bases, with 17 bases left in between. In germline, CDR1 is SGHTA, CDR2 FQGNSA. This CDR3 is built from 16 residues. CDR3 in amino acids: CASSSARGAGTDTQYF. The CDR3 nucleotides are TGTGCCAGCAGCTCAGCTCGGGGGGCGGGGACAGATACGCAGTATTTT. Full variable domain (rest looked up from reference TRBV7-2 and TRBJ2-3): GAGVSQSPSNKVTEKGKDVELRCDPISGHTALYWYRQSLGQGLEFLIYFQGNSAPDKSGLPSDRFSAERTGGSVSTLTIQRTQQEDSAVYLCASSSARGAGTDTQYFGPGTRLTVL.

The V call is TRBV18, the J call TRBJ2-5; D not resolved. Per germline, CDR1 KGHSH and CDR2 LQKENI. Trimming removed 6 bases from V and 5 bases from J, with 7 bases in between. This CDR3 has 11 residues. The CDR3 bases are TGTGCCAGCTCCCGGGTGGAGACCCAGTACTTC. This encodes CASSRVETQYF. The whole variable domain, remainder taken from reference TRBV18 and TRBJ2-5, is NAGVMQNPRHLVRRRGQEARLRCSPMKGHSHVYWYRQLPEEGLKFMVYLQKENIIDESGMPKERFSAEFPKEGPSILRIQQVVRGDSAAYFCASSRVETQYFGPGTRLLVL.

The rearrangement links TRBV5-4 to TRBJ2-2; TRBD1 matches 8 bases. The V gene's germline CDR1 is SGHNT and CDR2 YYREEE (reference sequence). V gave up 1 base and J gave up 4 bases; unmatched junction bases: 0. The CDR3 extends over 14 amino acids. The CDR3 region is CASSLTGGTGELFF. As DNA, the CDR3 is TGTGCCAGCAGCTTGACAGGGGGCACCGGGGAGCTGTTTTTT.

This rearrangement joins TRBV9 to TRBJ2-2; 7 nucleotides match TRBD1. The CDR3 extends over 17 amino acids. V dropped 3 bases and J dropped 0; count of bases not matched to a gene: 8. Looked up from germline, CDR1 is SGDLS and CDR2 is YYNGEE. Here the CDR3 reads CASSAKFGQANTGELFF. The CDR3 bases are TGTGCCAGCAGCGCGAAATTCGGACAGGCGAACACCGGGGAGCTGTTTTTT.

This chain links TRBV7-8 with TRBJ1-3; 8 positions match TRBD1. This CDR3 has 15 residues. J gave up 3 bases and V 0 bases, and 1 base lay outside the gene matches. Looked up from germline, CDR1 is SGHVS and CDR2 is FQNEAQ. The CDR3 DNA reads as TGTGCCAGCAGCTTAGCTACAGGGGGTGGAAACACCATATATTTT. It encodes CASSLATGGGNTIYF.

The genes are TRBV15 and TRBJ2-7, with TRBD1 as a possible D gene (6 bases). The CDR3 runs to 13 residues. CDR1 is LNHNV, CDR2 YYDKDF, per germline (reference sequence). V was shortened by 6 bases and J by 3 bases, with 12 bases between the two germline ends. The CDR3 DNA reads as TGTGCCACCAGTCTACAGACAGGCTACGAGCAGTACTTC. Encoded protein: CATSLQTGYEQYF. The variable domain in full, completed from reference TRBV15 and TRBJ2-7, reads DAMVIQNPRYQVTQFGKPVTLSCSQTLNHNVMYWYQQKSSQAPKLLFHYYDKDFNNEADTPDNFQSRRPNTSFCFLDIRSPGLGDTAMYLCATSLQTGYEQYFGPGTRLTVT.

The chain joins TRBV5-1 to TRBJ2-1; 8 bases line up with TRBD2. Germline trimming cut 0 bases from V and 5 bases from J; bases unmatched to any gene: 7. The CDR3 sequence is 16 residues long. Germline CDR1 is SGHRS and CDR2 is YFSETQ. The DNA for the CDR3 is TGCGCCAGCAGCTTGGTTGTCGGGAGGGGACACAATGAGCAGTTCTTC. This gives the protein CASSLVVGRGHNEQFF. Looking up the rest from reference TRBV5-1 and TRBJ2-1 gives the full variable domain: KAGVTQTPRYLIKTRGQQVTLSCSPISGHRSVSWYQQTPGQGLQFLFEYFSETQRNKGNFPGRFSGRQFSNSRSEMNVSTLELGDSALYLCASSLVVGRGHNEQFFGPGTRLTVL.

This clone was seen a handful of times. V is TRBV7-2 and J is TRBJ2-7; D is perhaps TRBD2 (5 bases). Germline CDR1 reads SGHTA; CDR2 reads FQGNSA. The ends were cut back, 4 bases at V and 5 bases at J, with 9 bases in the middle. The CDR3 sequence is 12 residues long. Written as DNA, the CDR3 is TGTGCCAGCAGCTCCGACTATGACGAGCAGTACTTC. The encoded protein is CASSSDYDEQYF.

This chain connects TRBV5-1 to TRBJ2-7; TRBD1 aligns across 11 bases. Germline CDR1 reads SGHRS; CDR2 reads YFSETQ. This CDR3 contains 16 residues. With 3 bases clipped from V and 4 bases from J, the junction kept 9 bases outside the gene matches. CDR3 residues: CASSSRTGGMVYEQYF. The CDR3 DNA follows: TGCGCCAGCAGCTCCCGGACAGGGGGCATGGTTTACGAGCAGTACTTC.

V is TRBV7-2 and J is TRBJ1-5; 9 bases are shared with TRBD1. The CDR3 extends over 14 amino acids. Trimming removed 5 bases from V and 7 bases from J; junction bases left unmatched: 6. Germline V gives CDR1 SGHTA, CDR2 FQGNSA. This CDR3 reads CASSPDRGGQPQHF. As DNA, the CDR3 is TGTGCCAGCAGCCCAGACAGGGGGGGGCAGCCCCAGCATTTT.

CDR3 nucleotides: TGTGCCAGCAGTGAAACCCCGACCCCAACAGGGTCCGGTGGCTACACCTTC. It specifies CASSETPTPTGSGGYTF. The chain is built from TRBV6-1 and TRBJ1-2; D may be TRBD1 (6 bases). Germline V gene lookup returns CDR1 MNHNS and CDR2 SASEGT. V lost 2 bases to trimming and J lost 7 bases, with 23 bases between them. The CDR3 consists of 17 residues.

This chain uses TRBV5-4 with TRBJ2-5; 7 bases line up with TRBD2. CDR3 size: 15 residues. J gave up 5 bases and V 0 bases, and 7 bases lay outside the gene matches. Germline loops: CDR1 SGHNT, CDR2 YYREEE (reference sequence). DNA of the CDR3: TGTGCCAGCAGCTTGGACGGTATGGGAGGGGAGACCCAGTACTTC. This sequence encodes CASSLDGMGGETQYF.

This chain's CDR3 is CATRPEDRGLFSGNTIYF. The CDR3 DNA sequence: TGTGCCACCCGGCCCGAAGACAGGGGGCTTTTCTCTGGAAACACCATATATTTT. The chain links TRBV9 to TRBJ1-3; TRBD1 agrees at 10 bases. Germline trimming cut 9 bases from V and 0 bases from J; bases unmatched to any gene: 15. The CDR3 extends over 18 amino acids. Looked up from germline, CDR1 is SGDLS and CDR2 is YYNGEE. Full variable domain (remainder filled in from reference TRBV9 and TRBJ1-3): DSGVTQTPKHLITATGQRVTLRCSPRSGDLSVYWYQQSLDQGLQFLIQYYNGEERAKGNILERFSAQQFPDLHSELNLSSLELGDSALYFCATRPEDRGLFSGNTIYFGEGSWLTVV.

In its sample, this clone ranks as medium-sized (0.01 to 0.1%). The rearrangement links TRBV23-1 to TRBJ2-7, with 8 bases aligning to TRBD1. TRBV23-1 belongs to the ORF category, with a function that is uncertain. CDR3 length: 16 residues. The V segment lost 1 base and the J segment 0 bases; nucleotides outside the gene matches: 5. CDR3 region: CASSQLGQGASYEQYF. CDR3 DNA sequence: TGCGCCAGCAGTCAATTAGGACAGGGTGCCTCCTACGAGCAGTACTTC.

V is TRBV2 and J is TRBJ1-5; no clear D gene. The ends were cut back, 7 bases at V and 0 bases at J, with 10 bases in the middle. The CDR3 has 14 amino acids. Germline V gene lookup returns CDR1 SNHLY and CDR2 FYNNEI. CDR3 sequence: CASTSVYSNQPQHF. The CDR3 DNA follows: TGTGCCAGCACTTCAGTTTATAGCAATCAGCCCCAGCATTTT.

The chain recombines TRBV20-1 with TRBJ1-1; D not resolved. Trimming took 5 bases from V and 0 from J, leaving 4 bases between them. The CDR3 runs 11 residues. CDR1 and CDR2 from the germline V gene are DFQATT and SNEGSKA (reference sequence). CDR3 region: CSAQMNTEAFF. The CDR3 nucleotides are TGCAGTGCTCAGATGAACACTGAAGCTTTCTTT.

V gene TRBV9 combines with J gene TRBJ2-1, with TRBD2 identical over 10 bases. J gave up 5 bases and V 0 bases, and 5 bases lay outside the gene matches. There are 16 residues in the CDR3. Per the germline V gene, CDR1 is SGDLS and CDR2 is YYNGEE. The CDR3: CASSVVPSGGDNEQFF. CDR3 in DNA: TGTGCCAGCAGCGTAGTCCCCAGCGGGGGGGACAATGAGCAGTTCTTC.

The chain joins TRBV28 to TRBJ2-7, with 11 positions matching TRBD2. V lost 8 bases and J lost 4; bases outside the gene matches: 7. Germline CDR1 and CDR2: MDHEN and SYDVKM. The CDR3 is made up of 14 amino acids. The CDR3 DNA is TGTGCCAGCTTCACTAGCGGGGGCCCTTACGAGCAGTACTTC. This codes for CASFTSGGPYEQYF.

About this clone: The sample has other DNA sequences that encode this CDR3 too. This chain uses TRBV5-1 with TRBJ2-1, with 7 bases lining up with TRBD2. Losses at the gene ends were 0 bases for V and 0 bases for J; bases not matched to a gene: 0. The CDR3 spans 15 residues. CDR1 is SGHRS, CDR2 YFSETQ, per germline. The CDR3 DNA reads as TGCGCCAGCAGCTTGGGCGGGAGCTCCTACAATGAGCAGTTCTTC. The encoded protein is CASSLGGSSYNEQFF.

V is TRBV7-9 and J is TRBJ1-2; D call uncertain. The V end was cut by 2 bases, the J end by 4 bases, with 5 bases between. Looked up from germline, CDR1 is SEHNR and CDR2 is FQNEAQ (reference sequence). The CDR3 is 12 amino acids. CDR3: CASSLTIYGYTF. The CDR3 DNA sequence: TGTGCCAGCAGCTTAACAATCTATGGCTACACCTTC.

The genes are TRBV18 and TRBJ1-4; 9 bases agree with TRBD1. J was trimmed by 8 bases and V by 0 bases; bases with no gene match: 4. CDR1 KGHSH and CDR2 LQKENI come from the germline V gene. This CDR3 spans 15 amino acids. CDR3 DNA sequence: TGTGCCAGCTCACCACCGGGACAGGGCGAAGAAAAACTGTTTTTT. It codes for CASSPPGQGEEKLFF. The entire variable domain, with the rest obtained from reference TRBV18 and TRBJ1-4, is as follows: NAGVMQNPRHLVRRRGQEARLRCSPMKGHSHVYWYRQLPEEGLKFMVYLQKENIIDESGMPKERFSAEFPKEGPSILRIQQVVRGDSAAYFCASSPPGQGEEKLFFGSGTQLSVL.

This clone is deemed medium-sized. The chain employs TRBV6-1 and TRBJ2-7; D may be TRBD2 (5 bases). Trimming stripped 7 bases from V and 4 bases from J, with 17 bases between. The V gene's germline CDR1 is MNHNS and CDR2 SASEGT. This CDR3 spans 14 amino acids. CDR3 sequence (DNA): TGTGCCAGCACCACCTTAGTCGGGGAATACGAGCAGTACTTC. This translates into CASTTLVGEYEQYF.